One sample yielded the 2 T cell receptor beta chains listed below, sequenced in a study of blood T cell repertoires in COVID-19. Some clones are missing from TCRdb's copy, which holds only in-frame ones; the method was immunoSEQ multiplex PCR. The sample has about 67,000 clones, about 89% seen once; the top ten hold around 5.3%. Sequenced: peripheral blood. The receptors were sampled from a man aged 45-65 years with active COVID-19.

V usage is TRBV3-1 (or the pseudogene TRBV3-2) and J usage is TRBJ2-5; TRBD1 matches at 7 bases. This CDR3 is built from 15 residues. The V and J ends lost 4 bases and 0 bases, in that order; junction bases with no gene match: 5. CDR1 LGHDT and CDR2 YNNKEL come from the germline V gene (reference sequence). CDR3 region: CASSPQGQHQETQYF. The CDR3 DNA sequence: TGTGCCAGCAGCCCCCAGGGACAGCACCAAGAGACCCAGTACTTC.

The rearrangement links TRBV5-1 to TRBJ2-5; D may be TRBD2 (6 bases). Germline CDR1 SGHRS, CDR2 YFSETQ. The CDR3 consists of 14 residues. Trimming pared 4 bases from V and 0 bases from J, leaving 10 bases between. As DNA, the CDR3 is TGCGCCAGCAGCGACGGGGGTAACCAAGAGACCCAGTACTTC. It yields the protein CASSDGGNQETQYF. Filled out from reference TRBV5-1 and TRBJ2-5, the complete variable domain reads KAGVTQTPRYLIKTRGQQVTLSCSPISGHRSVSWYQQTPGQGLQFLFEYFSETQRNKGNFPGRFSGRQFSNSRSEMNVSTLELGDSALYLCASSDGGNQETQYFGPGTRLLVL.